This entry describes one T cell receptor beta chain. Its antigen is undetermined. The CDR3 has 18 amino acids. The sample is drawn from a study of T cell responses to AZD1222 COVID-19 vaccine. Study conclusions and caveats: Reportedly, nearly half of unique spike TCRs recognized epitopes outside B.1.351/B.1.1.7 mutations. Dominant CD4 TCR responses targeted spike regions 160-218 and 743-854. Among the donors, most were white British and more were female, and clonal diversity was possibly underestimated.

The method was immunoSEQ multiplex PCR; TCRdb's version includes in-frame clones alone and lacks a portion of them. The sample has just under 150,000 clones; roughly 90% are singletons. The chain has TRBV21-1 and TRBJ2-1; TRBD2, as called in the table, went unchecked against the DNA. TRBV21-1 is labeled a pseudogene. The input for sequencing was peripheral blood, taken 28 days after the second AZD1222 dose. This sequence originates from an adult who received the AZD1222 COVID-19 vaccine. CDR3 loop: CASSCHPLLTAGYNEQFF. The CDR3 region has the DNA TGTGCCAGCAGCTGCCACCCCCTTCTGACGGCGGGATATAATGAGCAGTTCTTC.